This entry lists 26 T cell receptor beta chains sequenced from one sample in a study of CD8 T cells in Susac syndrome. Reverse transcription of roughly 0.5 to 1 ug RNA was performed with random hexamers. TCRdb processed the immunoSEQ multiplex PCR reads anew with MiXCR; each CDR3 protein has one entry. Of 110,000 to 150,000 distinct CDR3 sequences listed, 90% to 96% are singletons. Sequenced: CD4+ T cells from PBMCs. All receptors derive from a human donor with Susac syndrome.

The J gene is TRBJ2-1, the V gene TRBV3-1, with D uncertain. V shed 1 base and J shed 6 bases, with 7 bases lying between them. Looked up from germline, CDR1 is LGHDT and CDR2 is YNNKEL (reference sequence). This CDR3 contains 13 residues. This chain's CDR3 is CASSQADRNEQFF. The DNA of the CDR3 is TGTGCCAGCAGCCAAGCAGACCGCAATGAGCAGTTCTTC.

The J gene is TRBJ2-1, the V gene TRBV18; weak D call: TRBD2 (5 bases). Germline loops: CDR1 KGHSH, CDR2 LQKENI. CDR3 size: 16 residues. V dropped 0 bases and J dropped 7 bases, with 16 bases sitting between them. The CDR3 here is CASSPPSSGPRNEQFF. The CDR3 bases are TGTGCCAGCTCACCACCTTCCAGCGGTCCTCGGAATGAGCAGTTCTTC.

The V call is TRBV5-1, the J call TRBJ2-3; 8 bases match TRBD2. The germline CDR1 and CDR2 sequences are SGHRS and YFSETQ. The V and J ends lost 6 bases and 5 bases, in that order; junction bases with no gene match: 5. The CDR3 sequence is 13 residues long. The CDR3, as DNA: TGCGCCAGCACACCCGGGAGGGAAGATACGCAGTATTTT. Protein sequence: CASTPGREDTQYF.

The chain links TRBV27 to TRBJ2-1, with a possible D match to TRBD1 (6 bases). Germline V CDR1 and CDR2: MNHEY, SMNVEV (reference sequence). CDR3 length: 18 residues. Trimming pared 1 base from V and 6 bases from J, leaving 22 bases between. This CDR3 is CASSLYRGQGLAGNEQFF. In nucleotides, the CDR3 is TGTGCCAGCAGTTTATATAGAGGCCAGGGGTTAGCAGGCAATGAGCAGTTCTTC.

This rearrangement joins TRBV29-1 to TRBJ1-1, with 9 bases that match TRBD1. Germline-derived CDR1 and CDR2 are SQVTM and ANQGSEA. The CDR3 runs 12 residues. V shed 7 bases, J shed 7 bases, and the junction held 7 bases outside the gene matches. This chain's CDR3 is CSGNRGPSEAFF. DNA of the CDR3: TGCAGCGGTAACAGGGGGCCTAGTGAAGCTTTCTTT.

This chain links TRBV7-2 with TRBJ1-5, with D tentatively TRBD1 (6 bases). Per germline, CDR1 SGHTA and CDR2 FQGNSA. The CDR3 totals 16 residues. Trimming shortened V by 0 bases and J by 4 bases, and 13 bases separated the two germline ends. CDR3 sequence (DNA): TGTGCCAGCAGCTTAGCCTGGGGAGGGACAAATCAGCCCCAGCATTTT. Its protein is CASSLAWGGTNQPQHF.

This chain links TRBV20-1 with TRBJ2-3, with TRBD1 matching 10 bases. The CDR3 is 14 amino acids. Germline V gives CDR1 DFQATT, CDR2 SNEGSKA (reference sequence). With V trimmed by 3 bases and J by 14 bases, 14 bases remained unmatched. The CDR3 DNA sequence: TGCAGTGCTAGCTCGAGGGACAGGGGTCGTTTGAGGTATTTT. This encodes CSASSRDRGRLRYF.

J is TRBJ2-2 and V is TRBV29-1; 7 positions agree with TRBD2. Germline lookup yields CDR1 SQVTM and CDR2 ANQGSEA. V trimming: 3 bases; J trimming: 7 bases; junction bases outside the gene matches: 5. CDR3 length: 13 amino acids. The CDR3 reads CSVERERNGELFF. The DNA for the CDR3 is TGCAGCGTTGAGCGGGAGAGAAACGGGGAGCTGTTTTTT.

The chain links TRBV6-2 or TRBV6-3 to TRBJ2-7, with 10 bases lining up with TRBD2. There are 15 residues in the CDR3. Trimming removed 7 bases from V and 1 base from J; junction bases left unmatched: 7. The germline V gene has CDR1 MNHEY and CDR2 SVGEGT. Here the CDR3 reads CASTRNSGRSYEQYF. The CDR3 region has the DNA TGTGCCAGCACTCGCAATAGCGGGAGGTCCTACGAGCAGTACTTC.

The table lists this clonotype with a count of one. The rearrangement joins TRBV5-1 to TRBJ2-7; D is uncertain. This CDR3 spans 13 amino acids. The V and J ends lost 0 bases and 3 bases respectively, with 7 bases between them. Per germline, CDR1 SGHRS and CDR2 YFSETQ. The CDR3 loop is CASSLDGLYEQYF. The CDR3 coding sequence is TGCGCCAGCAGCTTGGACGGGCTCTACGAGCAGTACTTC.

This clonotype has just a few counts. This rearrangement joins TRBV12-3 or TRBV12-4 to TRBJ2-7; TRBD1 aligns across 7 bases. J lost 3 bases, V lost 5 bases, and 10 bases had no gene match. There are 15 residues in the CDR3. The DNA for the CDR3 is TGTGCCAGCAGTCCCGACAGGGTCGGGGACTACGAGCAGTACTTC. Amino acid sequence: CASSPDRVGDYEQYF.

This chain links TRBV9 with TRBJ1-4; no clear D gene. The V gene lost 0 bases and the J gene lost 1 base, with 1 base spanning the gap. CDR3 length equals 13 residues. Germline-derived CDR1 and CDR2 are SGDLS and YYNGEE. CDR3 sequence (DNA): TGTGCCAGCAGCGTAGGAACTAATGAAAAACTGTTTTTT. Its protein is CASSVGTNEKLFF.

This chain joins TRBV5-1 and TRBJ2-7; 7 positions agree with TRBD2. CDR3 length: 15 amino acids. Trimming cost V 0 bases and J 6 bases; bases outside gene matches: 9. CDR1 and CDR2 from the germline V gene are SGHRS and YFSETQ. The chain's CDR3 is CASSLAGGRDREQYF. The CDR3 DNA sequence: TGCGCCAGCAGCTTGGCCGGTGGGAGGGACCGCGAGCAGTACTTC.

This clonotype was seen just once. The CDR3 is CSASGDRGNTIYF. CDR3 sequence (DNA): TGCAGTGCTAGTGGGGACAGAGGAAACACCATATATTTT. V and J are TRBV20-1 and TRBJ1-3; 7 positions match TRBD1. Germline CDR1 DFQATT, CDR2 SNEGSKA (reference sequence). This CDR3 region has 13 residues. The V and J ends lost 3 bases and 4 bases, in that order; junction bases with no gene match: 3.

V gene TRBV20-1 combines with J gene TRBJ2-5; a weak D match, TRBD1 (5 bases). The CDR3 consists of 15 residues. Trimming took 0 bases from V and 1 from J, leaving 12 bases between them. The germline V gene encodes CDR1 DFQATT and CDR2 SNEGSKA (reference sequence). The CDR3 DNA sequence: TGCAGTGCTAGAGATCGGGTGACAGCCCAAGAGACCCAGTACTTC. Translated, it gives CSARDRVTAQETQYF.

The CDR3: CASSLLGQRSEAFF. CDR3 nucleotide sequence: TGTGCCAGCAGCTTGCTCGGACAGAGATCTGAAGCTTTCTTT. The gene calls are TRBV5-6 and TRBJ1-1; maybe TRBD1 (6 bases). Trimming shortened V by 1 base and J by 6 bases, and 13 bases separated the two germline ends. This CDR3 has 14 residues. Germline V gives CDR1 SGHDT, CDR2 YYEEEE.

V and J are TRBV14 and TRBJ2-1; TRBD1 matches at 10 bases. Germline V lookup: CDR1 SGHDN, CDR2 FVKESK. The CDR3 consists of 15 residues. V trimming: 3 bases; J trimming: 12 bases; junction bases outside the gene matches: 11. CDR3 loop: CASSHEDRGNSLQFF. The CDR3 coding sequence is TGTGCCAGCAGCCACGAGGACAGGGGGAATAGTCTGCAGTTCTTC.

The rearrangement links TRBV7-6 to TRBJ2-4; TRBD1 or TRBD2 may be the D gene (5 bases each). The germline V gene has CDR1 SGHVS and CDR2 FNYEAQ. CDR3 length: 12 amino acids. The V and J ends lost 5 bases and 7 bases respectively, with 9 bases between them. The CDR3 loop reads CASSRDGNIQYF. The DNA of the CDR3 is TGTGCCAGCAGCCGGGACGGGAACATTCAGTACTTC.

This chain uses TRBV11-2 with TRBJ2-1, with 12 bases identical to TRBD2. J was trimmed by 9 bases and V by 0 bases; bases with no gene match: 6. Looked up from germline, CDR1 is SGHAT and CDR2 is FQNNGV. The CDR3 is made up of 16 amino acids. CDR3 in amino acids: CASSLDPGGLAGEQFF. For the CDR3, the DNA is TGTGCCAGCAGCTTAGATCCGGGGGGACTAGCGGGTGAGCAGTTCTTC.

The chain employs TRBV20-1 and TRBJ2-7; 15 bases are a match to TRBD2. This CDR3 has 15 amino acids. Per the germline V gene, CDR1 is DFQATT and CDR2 is SNEGSKA (reference sequence). The V and J ends lost 4 bases and 5 bases, in that order; junction bases with no gene match: 6. CDR3 protein: CSATSGLAGGNEQYF. CDR3 in DNA: TGCAGTGCTACCTCGGGACTAGCGGGAGGAAACGAGCAGTACTTC.

This chain joins TRBV7-8 and TRBJ1-4; a weak D match, TRBD1 (6 bases). This CDR3 region has 13 residues. Looked up from germline, CDR1 is SGHVS and CDR2 is FQNEAQ. V was pared by 5 bases and J by 7 bases, with 11 bases between. The CDR3 region has the DNA TGTGCCAGCAGCCGCCTAGGGGGTGAAAAACTGTTTTTT. Its translation: CASSRLGGEKLFF.

The V gene is TRBV29-1, the J gene TRBJ2-5; 8 bases fit TRBD1. The CDR3 is 15 residues long. J was trimmed by 2 bases and V by 4 bases; bases with no gene match: 9. Germline V CDR1 and CDR2: SQVTM, ANQGSEA. In nucleotides, the CDR3 is TGCAGCGTTGCATTTGGACAGGGTAGACAAGAGACCCAGTACTTC. As protein: CSVAFGQGRQETQYF.

This clonotype has only one observation. The chain uses TRBV15 and TRBJ1-1; D not certain. The CDR3 sequence is 14 residues long. V was shortened by 0 bases and J by 1 base, with 6 bases between the two germline ends. Germline V CDR1 and CDR2: LNHNV, YYDKDF (reference sequence). CDR3 residues: CATSRDYRNTEAFF. For the CDR3, the DNA is TGTGCCACCAGCAGAGATTACAGGAACACTGAAGCTTTCTTT.

CDR3 region: CASSLEFGVEQYF. The CDR3 coding sequence is TGTGCCAGCAGCCTCGAGTTCGGCGTCGAGCAGTACTTC. J is TRBJ2-7 and V is TRBV14; D unresolved. The CDR3 runs to 13 residues. Trimming removed 4 bases at V and 6 bases at J, with 13 bases between. Germline CDR1 is SGHDN and CDR2 is FVKESK.

The rearrangement uses TRBV12-3 or TRBV12-4 and TRBJ1-2; tentatively, D is TRBD1 (6 bases). This CDR3 is 13 amino acids long. V lost 6 bases and J 3 bases, leaving 11 bases between the germline ends. The DNA for the CDR3 is TGTGCCAGCAGAGGTACAGGGTACTATGGCTACACCTTC. It translates to CASRGTGYYGYTF.

This chain links TRBV7-9 with TRBJ2-1; D unresolved. Germline V CDR1 and CDR2: SEHNR, FQNEAQ (reference sequence). The CDR3 is 12 amino acids. V lost 5 bases to trimming and J lost 9 bases, with 11 bases between them. The CDR3 DNA sequence: TGTGCCAGCAGCCCATCACCCGGTGAGCAGTTCTTC. Protein sequence: CASSPSPGEQFF.